The 10 T cell receptor beta chains given below trace back to one sample, sequenced in a study of cytomegalovirus exposure and HLA in healthy donors. The PCR had 60 Vbeta and 13 Jbeta primers. The repertoire was sequenced with immunoSEQ multiplex PCR; TCRdb's copy has only in-frame clones and lacks some. The table shows fewer than 25,000 clones, with over 65% occurring only once. Sequenced: PBMCs. All receptors come from a man in his sixties in good health and CMV-seronegative.

This chain uses TRBV18 with TRBJ1-1; D perhaps matches TRBD1 (5 bases). V was clipped by 5 bases and J by 2 bases, with 12 bases between them. Germline V lookup: CDR1 KGHSH, CDR2 LQKENI. The CDR3 contains 14 residues. The DNA of the CDR3 is TGTGCCAGCTCATTGGGGGGTGTAAACACTGAAGCTTTCTTT. Translating it yields CASSLGGVNTEAFF.

V usage is TRBV6-6 and J usage is TRBJ2-1, with TRBD2 identical over 11 bases. With 6 bases clipped from V and 8 bases from J, the junction kept 9 bases outside the gene matches. The CDR3 covers 15 residues. Germline values: CDR1 MNHNY, CDR2 SVGAGI (reference sequence). The CDR3 here is CASRPPGLAAHEQFF. The CDR3 DNA is TGTGCCAGCAGACCTCCGGGACTAGCGGCCCATGAGCAGTTCTTC.

The chain recombines TRBV4-2 with TRBJ1-2; D possibly corresponds to TRBD1 (5 bases). Germline lookup yields CDR1 LGHNA and CDR2 YNFKEQ. V lost 4 bases, J lost 8 bases, and 8 bases lay in between. The CDR3 sequence is 11 residues long. CDR3 in amino acids: CASSPGDGYTF. Here the CDR3 DNA reads TGTGCCAGCAGCCCGGGGGACGGCTACACCTTC.

The gene calls are TRBV5-1 and TRBJ1-6, with D perhaps matching TRBD1 (5 bases). The germline gives CDR1 SGHRS, CDR2 YFSETQ. CDR3 length equals 19 residues. V gave up 2 bases and J gave up 7 bases, with 25 bases separating them. CDR3 sequence (DNA): TGCGCCAGCAGCTTAAGATCTACAGGTACCAAGGAGAGGAATTCACCCCTCCACTTT. It is translated as CASSLRSTGTKERNSPLHF.

A note on this clone: This specimen includes other DNA sequences encoding the same CDR3. V gene TRBV2 combines with J gene TRBJ1-2, with D possibly matching TRBD1 (6 bases). Germline CDR1 SNHLY, CDR2 FYNNEI. The CDR3 is 13 amino acids. Trimming pared 4 bases from V and 11 bases from J, leaving 17 bases between. CDR3 amino acids: CASSAAGGGGYTF. The CDR3 DNA follows: TGTGCCAGCAGTGCCGCGGGGGGAGGGGGATACACCTTC.

The chain combines TRBV10-3 with TRBJ2-3, with 7 bases identical to TRBD2. This CDR3 comprises 15 residues. Germline CDR1 and CDR2: ENHRY and SYGVKD. Trimming took 4 bases from V and 0 from J; bases not matched to a gene: 4. The CDR3 protein is CAISGLAASTDTQYF. In DNA, the CDR3 is TGTGCCATCAGTGGTCTAGCGGCTAGCACAGATACGCAGTATTTT.

In its sample, this clone was seen once. The CDR3 spells CASSEGVYCEQYF. The CDR3 DNA reads as TGTGCCAGCAGTGAAGGAGTCTACTGCGAGCAGTACTTC. The rearrangement uses TRBV27 and TRBJ2-7, with D uncertain. Looked up from germline, CDR1 is MNHEY and CDR2 is SMNVEV (reference sequence). This CDR3 comprises 13 residues. With 5 bases removed from V and 6 bases from J, the gap between germline ends came to 14 bases.

Only a few counts were recorded for this clone. The J gene is TRBJ2-1, the V gene TRBV5-1, with 7 bases that match TRBD1. Germline V gene sequence: CDR1 SGHRS, CDR2 YFSETQ. J lost 6 bases, V lost 2 bases, and 11 bases had no gene match. The CDR3 loop spans 16 amino acids. In DNA, the CDR3 is TGCGCCAGCAGCTTAACCCCGGGACAGCGAGTCAATGAGCAGTTCTTC. This sequence encodes CASSLTPGQRVNEQFF.

This clone was seen only once. The rearrangement uses TRBV19 and TRBJ2-7; D unclear. The germline CDR1 and CDR2 sequences are LNHDA and SQIVND (reference sequence). V was pared by 5 bases and J by 2 bases, with 19 bases between. The CDR3 totals 16 residues. This chain's CDR3 is CASSLTNTYRTYEQYF. CDR3 bases: TGTGCCAGTAGTCTAACAAACACCTACAGAACCTACGAGCAGTACTTC.

The chain links TRBV5-1 to TRBJ1-1; D unresolved. The CDR3 has 14 amino acids. Germline CDR1 and CDR2: SGHRS and YFSETQ. V was clipped by 1 base and J by 4 bases, with 11 bases between them. The CDR3 here is CASSLLEGSTEAFF. The CDR3 bases are TGCGCCAGCAGCTTGTTAGAGGGAAGCACTGAAGCTTTCTTT.